The text below deals with one T cell receptor beta chain. The authors reverse transcribed roughly 0.5 to 1 ug RNA with random hexamers. TCRdb re-called the immunoSEQ multiplex PCR reads with MiXCR, one entry per CDR3 protein. The data contain around 190,000 distinct CDR3 sequences, roughly 92% of them singletons. This sample is drawn from a study of CD8 T cells in Susac syndrome. The CDR3 runs 13 residues. The ends were cut back, 3 bases at V and 8 bases at J, with 14 bases in the middle. CDR1 is DFQATT, CDR2 SNEGSKA, per germline (reference sequence). The V call is TRBV20-1, the J call TRBJ1-5; tentatively, D is TRBD1 (5 bases). The TCR comes from a human donor in good health. The sequencing sample was made of CD4+ T cells from PBMCs. Written as DNA, the CDR3 is TGCAGTGCTAGGGGGGGACCCATTGAGCCCCAGCATTTT. Its protein is CSARGGPIEPQHF.